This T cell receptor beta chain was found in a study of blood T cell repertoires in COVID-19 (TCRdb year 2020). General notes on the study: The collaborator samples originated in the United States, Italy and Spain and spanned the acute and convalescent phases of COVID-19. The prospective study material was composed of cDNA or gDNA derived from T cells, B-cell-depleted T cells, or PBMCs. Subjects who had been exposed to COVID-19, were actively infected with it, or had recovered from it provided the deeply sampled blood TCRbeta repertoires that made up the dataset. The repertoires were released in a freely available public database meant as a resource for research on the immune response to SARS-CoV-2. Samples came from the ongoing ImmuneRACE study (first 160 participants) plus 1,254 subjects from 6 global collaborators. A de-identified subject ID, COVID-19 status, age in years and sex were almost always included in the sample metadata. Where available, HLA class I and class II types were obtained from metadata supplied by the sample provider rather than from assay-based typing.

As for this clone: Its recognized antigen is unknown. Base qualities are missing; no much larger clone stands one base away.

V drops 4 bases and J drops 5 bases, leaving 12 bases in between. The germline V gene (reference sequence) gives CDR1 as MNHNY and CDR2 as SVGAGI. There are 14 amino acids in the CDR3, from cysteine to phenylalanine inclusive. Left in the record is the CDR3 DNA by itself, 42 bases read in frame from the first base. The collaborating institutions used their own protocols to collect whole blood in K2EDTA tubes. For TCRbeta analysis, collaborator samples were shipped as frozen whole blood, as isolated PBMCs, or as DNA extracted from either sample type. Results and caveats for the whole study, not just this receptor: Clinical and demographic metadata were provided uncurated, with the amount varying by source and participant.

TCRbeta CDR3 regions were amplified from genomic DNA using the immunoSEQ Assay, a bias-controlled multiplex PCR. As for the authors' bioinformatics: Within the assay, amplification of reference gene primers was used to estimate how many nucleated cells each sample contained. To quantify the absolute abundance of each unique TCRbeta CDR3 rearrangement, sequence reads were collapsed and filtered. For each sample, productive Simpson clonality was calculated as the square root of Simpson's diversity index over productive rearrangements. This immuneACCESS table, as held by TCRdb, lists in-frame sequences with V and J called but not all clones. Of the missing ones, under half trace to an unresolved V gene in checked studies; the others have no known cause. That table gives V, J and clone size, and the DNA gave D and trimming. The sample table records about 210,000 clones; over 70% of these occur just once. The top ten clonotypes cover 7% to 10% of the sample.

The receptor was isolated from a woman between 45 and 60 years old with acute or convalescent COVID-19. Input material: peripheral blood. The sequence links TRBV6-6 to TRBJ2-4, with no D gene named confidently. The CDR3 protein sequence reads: CASSLTEPQNIQYF. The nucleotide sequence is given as TGTGCCAGCAGTTTAACAGAGCCTCAAAACATTCAGTACTTC.